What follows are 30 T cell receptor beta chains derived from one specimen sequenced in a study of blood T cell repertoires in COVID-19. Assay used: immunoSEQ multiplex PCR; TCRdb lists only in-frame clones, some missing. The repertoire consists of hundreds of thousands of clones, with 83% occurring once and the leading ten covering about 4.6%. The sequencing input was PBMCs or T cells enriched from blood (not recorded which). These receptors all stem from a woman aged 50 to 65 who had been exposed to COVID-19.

The CDR3 reads CASTLGTGNEAFF. For the CDR3, the DNA is TGTGCCAGCACCCTAGGGACAGGGAATGAAGCTTTCTTT. The rearrangement joins TRBV6-5 to TRBJ1-1; 9 bases align to TRBD1. The CDR3 runs to 13 residues. Germline-derived CDR1 and CDR2 are MNHEY and SVGAGI. The ends lost 7 bases at V and 7 bases at J; junction bases unmatched: 7.

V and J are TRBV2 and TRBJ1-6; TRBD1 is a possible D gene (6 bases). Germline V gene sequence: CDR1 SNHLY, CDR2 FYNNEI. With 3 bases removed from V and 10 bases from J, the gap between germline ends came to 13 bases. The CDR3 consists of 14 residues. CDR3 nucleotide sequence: TGTGCCAGCAGTGACGGGGGGCCGAGATCACCCCTCCACTTT. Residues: CASSDGGPRSPLHF. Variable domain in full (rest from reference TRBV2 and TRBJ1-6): EPEVTQTPSHQVTQMGQEVILRCVPISNHLYFYWYRQILGQKVEFLVSFYNNEISEKSEIFDDQFSVERPDGSNFTLKIRSTKLEDSAMYFCASSDGGPRSPLHFGNGTRLTVT.

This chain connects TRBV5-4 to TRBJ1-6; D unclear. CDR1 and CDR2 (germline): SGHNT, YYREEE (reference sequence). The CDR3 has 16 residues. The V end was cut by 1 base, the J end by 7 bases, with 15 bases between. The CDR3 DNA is TGTGCCAGCAGCTTGTTGGATGGGCCCACCAATTCACCCCTCCACTTT. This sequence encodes CASSLLDGPTNSPLHF.

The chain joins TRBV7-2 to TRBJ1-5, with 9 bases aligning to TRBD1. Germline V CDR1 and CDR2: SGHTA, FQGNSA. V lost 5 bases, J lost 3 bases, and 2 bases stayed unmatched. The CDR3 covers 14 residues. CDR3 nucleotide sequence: TGTGCCAGCAGCCTACAGGGGGCCAATCAGCCCCAGCATTTT. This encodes CASSLQGANQPQHF.

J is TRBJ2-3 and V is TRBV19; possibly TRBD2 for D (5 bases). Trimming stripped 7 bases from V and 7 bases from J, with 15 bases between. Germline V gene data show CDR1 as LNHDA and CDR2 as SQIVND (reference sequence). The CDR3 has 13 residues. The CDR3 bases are TGTGCCAGTACTGACCGGAGGAGAAATACGCAGTATTTT. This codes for CASTDRRRNTQYF.

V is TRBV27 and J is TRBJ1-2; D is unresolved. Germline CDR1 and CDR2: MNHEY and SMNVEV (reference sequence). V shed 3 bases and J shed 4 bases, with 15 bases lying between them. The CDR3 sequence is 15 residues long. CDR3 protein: CASSFRTQSSYGYTF. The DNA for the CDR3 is TGTGCCAGCAGTTTCCGGACTCAATCCTCCTATGGCTACACCTTC.

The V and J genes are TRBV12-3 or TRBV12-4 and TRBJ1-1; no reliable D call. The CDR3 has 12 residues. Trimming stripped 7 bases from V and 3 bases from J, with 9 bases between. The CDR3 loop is CASISGYTEAFF. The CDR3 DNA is TGTGCCAGCATCAGCGGGTACACTGAAGCTTTCTTT.

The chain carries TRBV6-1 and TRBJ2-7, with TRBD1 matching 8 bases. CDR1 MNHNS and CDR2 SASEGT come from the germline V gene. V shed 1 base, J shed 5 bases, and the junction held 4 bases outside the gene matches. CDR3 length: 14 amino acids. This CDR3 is CASSEDVRGHEQYF. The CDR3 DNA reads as TGTGCCAGCAGTGAAGACGTCAGGGGGCACGAGCAGTACTTC.

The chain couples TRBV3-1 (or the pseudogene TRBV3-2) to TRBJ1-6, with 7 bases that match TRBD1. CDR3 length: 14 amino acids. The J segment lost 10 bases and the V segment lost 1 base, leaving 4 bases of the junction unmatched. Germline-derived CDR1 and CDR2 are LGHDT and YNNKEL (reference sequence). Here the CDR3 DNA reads TGTGCCAGCAGCCAAGGACAGGGATGGTCACCCCTCCACTTT. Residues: CASSQGQGWSPLHF.

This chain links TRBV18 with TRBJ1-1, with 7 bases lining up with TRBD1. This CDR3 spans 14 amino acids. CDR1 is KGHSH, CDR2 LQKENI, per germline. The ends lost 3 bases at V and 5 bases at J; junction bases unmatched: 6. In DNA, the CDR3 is TGTGCCAGCTCACCCGACAGGGTTCGGACTGAAGCTTTCTTT. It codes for CASSPDRVRTEAFF.

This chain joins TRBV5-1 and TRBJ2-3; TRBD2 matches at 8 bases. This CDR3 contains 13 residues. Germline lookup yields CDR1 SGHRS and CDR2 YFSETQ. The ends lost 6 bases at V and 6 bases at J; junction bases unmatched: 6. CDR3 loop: CASNPAGADTQYF. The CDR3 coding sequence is TGCGCCAGCAACCCAGCGGGGGCCGATACGCAGTATTTT.

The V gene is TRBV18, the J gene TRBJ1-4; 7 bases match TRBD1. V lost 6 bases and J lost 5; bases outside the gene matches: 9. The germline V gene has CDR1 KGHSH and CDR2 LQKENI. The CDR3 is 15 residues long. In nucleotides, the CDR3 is TGTGCCAGCTCCGTCCGGGACAGTGGGAATGAAAAACTGTTTTTT. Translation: CASSVRDSGNEKLFF.

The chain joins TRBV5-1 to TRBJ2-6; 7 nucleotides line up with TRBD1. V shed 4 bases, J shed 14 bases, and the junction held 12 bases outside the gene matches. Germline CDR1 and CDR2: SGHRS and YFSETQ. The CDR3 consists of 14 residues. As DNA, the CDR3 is TGCGCCAGCAGCAGACGGACAGGAGATAGCCTCCTGACTTTC. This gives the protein CASSRRTGDSLLTF.

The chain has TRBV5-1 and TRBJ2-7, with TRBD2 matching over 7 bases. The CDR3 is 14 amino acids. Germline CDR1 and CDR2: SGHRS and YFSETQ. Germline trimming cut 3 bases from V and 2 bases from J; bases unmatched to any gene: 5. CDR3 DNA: TGCGCCAGCAGCTCGGACGCGGGGGCCTACGAGCAGTACTTC. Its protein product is CASSSDAGAYEQYF.

This CDR3 reads CATMKDSQHTSTDTQYF. As DNA, the CDR3 is TGTGCCACAATGAAGGACAGCCAACACACTAGCACAGATACGCAGTATTTT. The J gene is TRBJ2-3, the V gene TRBV19, with a tentative D call TRBD1 (6 bases). CDR1 is LNHDA and CDR2 is SQIVND in the germline V gene (reference sequence). The CDR3 contains 17 residues. The V end lost 10 bases, the J end lost 0 bases, and 23 bases lay between the germline ends.

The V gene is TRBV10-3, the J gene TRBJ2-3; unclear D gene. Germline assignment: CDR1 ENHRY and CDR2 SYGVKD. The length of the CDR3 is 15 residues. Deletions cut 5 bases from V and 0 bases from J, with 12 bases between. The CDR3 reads CAISRTASSTDTQYF. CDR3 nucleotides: TGTGCCATCAGTCGAACAGCTTCTAGCACAGATACGCAGTATTTT.

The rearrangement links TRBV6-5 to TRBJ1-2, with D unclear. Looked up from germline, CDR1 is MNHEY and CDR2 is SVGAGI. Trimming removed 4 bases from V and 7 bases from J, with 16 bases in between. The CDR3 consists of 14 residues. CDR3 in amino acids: CASSSWSREGGYTF. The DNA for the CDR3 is TGTGCCAGCAGTTCCTGGTCGAGGGAAGGTGGCTACACCTTC.

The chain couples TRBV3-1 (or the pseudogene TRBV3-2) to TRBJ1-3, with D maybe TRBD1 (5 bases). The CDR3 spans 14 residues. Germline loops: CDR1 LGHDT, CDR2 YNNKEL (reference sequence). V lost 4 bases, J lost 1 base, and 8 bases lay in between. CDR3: CASSPTVSGNTIYF. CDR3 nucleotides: TGTGCCAGCAGCCCGACAGTGTCTGGAAACACCATATATTTT.

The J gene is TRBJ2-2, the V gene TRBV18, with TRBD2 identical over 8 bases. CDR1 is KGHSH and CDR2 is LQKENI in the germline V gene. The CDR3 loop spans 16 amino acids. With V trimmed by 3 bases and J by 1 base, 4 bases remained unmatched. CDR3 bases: TGTGCCAGCTCACCCCCGGGACTAGAGAACACCGGGGAGCTGTTTTTT. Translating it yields CASSPPGLENTGELFF.

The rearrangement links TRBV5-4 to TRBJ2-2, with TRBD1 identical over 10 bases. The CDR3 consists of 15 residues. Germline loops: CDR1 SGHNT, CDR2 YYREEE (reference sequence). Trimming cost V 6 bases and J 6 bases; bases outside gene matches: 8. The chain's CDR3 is CASKPTGGEAGELFF. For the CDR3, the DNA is TGTGCCAGCAAACCGACAGGGGGCGAGGCCGGGGAGCTGTTTTTT.

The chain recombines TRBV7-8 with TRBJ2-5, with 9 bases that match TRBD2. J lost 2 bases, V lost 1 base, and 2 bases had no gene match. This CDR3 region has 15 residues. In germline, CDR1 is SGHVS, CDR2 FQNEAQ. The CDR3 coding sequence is TGTGCCAGCAGCTTAGGGACTAGCGAACAAGAGACCCAGTACTTC. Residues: CASSLGTSEQETQYF. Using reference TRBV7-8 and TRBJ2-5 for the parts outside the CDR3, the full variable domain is GAGVSQSPRYKVAKRGQDVALRCDPISGHVSLFWYQQALGQGPEFLTYFQNEAQLDKSGLPSDRFFAERPEGSVSTLKIQRTQQEDSAVYLCASSLGTSEQETQYFGPGTRLLVL.

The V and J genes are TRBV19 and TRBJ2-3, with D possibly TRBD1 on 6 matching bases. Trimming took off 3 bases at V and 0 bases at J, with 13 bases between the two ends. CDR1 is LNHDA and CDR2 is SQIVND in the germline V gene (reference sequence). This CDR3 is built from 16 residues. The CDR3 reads CASSMGAGVSTDTQYF. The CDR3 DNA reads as TGTGCCAGTAGTATGGGGGCGGGCGTTAGCACAGATACGCAGTATTTT.

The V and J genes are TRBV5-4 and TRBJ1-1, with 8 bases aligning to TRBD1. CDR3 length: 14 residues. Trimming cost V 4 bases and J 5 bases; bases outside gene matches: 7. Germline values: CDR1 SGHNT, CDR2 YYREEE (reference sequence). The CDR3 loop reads CASSPDRGGTEAFF. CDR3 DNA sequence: TGTGCCAGCAGCCCCGACAGGGGTGGTACTGAAGCTTTCTTT.

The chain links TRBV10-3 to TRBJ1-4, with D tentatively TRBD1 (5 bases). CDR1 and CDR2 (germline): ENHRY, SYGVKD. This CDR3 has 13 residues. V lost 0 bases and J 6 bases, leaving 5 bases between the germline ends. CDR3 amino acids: CAISESGDEKLFF. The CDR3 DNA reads TGTGCCATCAGTGAGTCAGGGGATGAAAAACTGTTTTTT.

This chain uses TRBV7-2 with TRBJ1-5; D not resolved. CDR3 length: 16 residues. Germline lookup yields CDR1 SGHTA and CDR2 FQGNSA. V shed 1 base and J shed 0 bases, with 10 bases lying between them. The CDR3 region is CASSLVGGHSNQPQHF. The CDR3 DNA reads TGTGCCAGCAGCTTAGTCGGAGGTCATAGCAATCAGCCCCAGCATTTT.

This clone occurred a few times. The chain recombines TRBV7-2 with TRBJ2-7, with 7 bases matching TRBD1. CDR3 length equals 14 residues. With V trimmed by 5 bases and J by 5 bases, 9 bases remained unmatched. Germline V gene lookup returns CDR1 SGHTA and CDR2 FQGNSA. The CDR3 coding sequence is TGTGCCAGCAGCCCAGACAGGGCTGGGAACGAGCAGTACTTC. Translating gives CASSPDRAGNEQYF.

The CDR3 DNA sequence: TGTGCCAGCAGTTTGGACATGTCCCAGCCCCAGCATTTT. Encoded protein: CASSLDMSQPQHF. The chain carries TRBV12-3 or TRBV12-4 and TRBJ1-5; D might be TRBD1 (5 bases). V lost 3 bases and J 7 bases, leaving 10 bases between the germline ends. The CDR3 extends over 13 amino acids.

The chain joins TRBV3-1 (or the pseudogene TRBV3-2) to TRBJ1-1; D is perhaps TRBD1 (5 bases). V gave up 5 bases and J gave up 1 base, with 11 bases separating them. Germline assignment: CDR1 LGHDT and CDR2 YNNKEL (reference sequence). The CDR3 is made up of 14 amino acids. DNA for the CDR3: TGTGCCAGCAGCTCCCAGACAGCGAACACTGAAGCTTTCTTT. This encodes CASSSQTANTEAFF.

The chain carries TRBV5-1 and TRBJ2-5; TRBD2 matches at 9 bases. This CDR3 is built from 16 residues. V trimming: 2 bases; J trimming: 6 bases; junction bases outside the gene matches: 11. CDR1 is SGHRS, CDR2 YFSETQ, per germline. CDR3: CASSFTESGGKQTQYF. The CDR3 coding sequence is TGCGCCAGCAGCTTCACGGAGAGCGGGGGGAAACAGACCCAGTACTTC.

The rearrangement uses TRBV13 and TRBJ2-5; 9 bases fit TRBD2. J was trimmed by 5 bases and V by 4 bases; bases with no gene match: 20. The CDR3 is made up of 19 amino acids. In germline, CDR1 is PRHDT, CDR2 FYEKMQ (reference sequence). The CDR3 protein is CASSSGGGTSSLHRETQYF. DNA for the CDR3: TGTGCCAGCAGCTCCGGGGGGGGGACTAGCAGCCTCCACCGGGAGACCCAGTACTTC.